This TCR beta chain stems from a study of T cell responses to AZD1222 COVID-19 vaccine. This table comes from immunoSEQ multiplex PCR, and its TCRdb copy is limited to in-frame clones, with some not included. The sample yields about 120,000 clones, 88% seen once. Germline V gene sequence: CDR1 LNHDA, CDR2 SQIVND (reference sequence). The ends were cut back, 4 bases at V and 4 bases at J, with 17 bases in the middle. The length of the CDR3 is 16 residues. The source of this sequence is an adult in good health. This sample comprised peripheral blood, obtained on day 0 of AZD1222 vaccination. V gene TRBV19 combines with J gene TRBJ1-5; D is undetermined. The CDR3 region is CASSTLTTRENQPQHF. In nucleotides, the CDR3 is TGTGCCAGTAGTACCTTGACCACTAGGGAAAATCAGCCCCAGCATTTT.